These 25 T cell receptor beta chains were all obtained from the same sample, sequenced in a study of CD8 T cells in ankylosing spondylitis. Study outcomes and limitations: Blood from ankylosing spondylitis patients appeared to carry a characteristic roughly eight-variant TCR beta motif.

From the 5' RACE reads, TCRdb called clonotypes with MiXCR, one entry per CDR3 protein. The repertoire consists of roughly 670,000 distinct CDR3 sequences, with around 17% occurring once and the leading ten covering about a fifth. For these TCRs, the target antigens are not known. The sample taken for sequencing was blood, either unsorted or a sorted T cell fraction (not recorded which). These receptors came from a male donor with ankylosing spondylitis.

This clonotype was seen only a few times. The chain couples TRBV27 to TRBJ2-7, with 11 bases aligning to TRBD2. CDR1 and CDR2 (germline): MNHEY, SMNVEV (reference sequence). Trimming at V came to 5 bases and at J to 3 bases, leaving 9 bases not matched to a gene. CDR3 length: 16 amino acids. CDR3 residues: CASSPSLAGGYYEQYF. CDR3 nucleotide sequence: TGTGCCAGCAGTCCCTCCCTAGCGGGGGGTTACTACGAGCAGTACTTC.

The rearrangement uses TRBV19 and TRBJ2-2; the D gene is possibly TRBD2 (6 bases). V lost 7 bases and J 4 bases, leaving 16 bases between the germline ends. The germline V gene has CDR1 LNHDA and CDR2 SQIVND (reference sequence). The CDR3 runs 15 residues. CDR3 region: CASNSGVRGTGELFF. The CDR3 DNA reads as TGTGCCAGTAACTCGGGAGTTCGGGGCACCGGGGAGCTGTTTTTT.

This chain uses TRBV4-1 with TRBJ1-2; no definite D call. V lost 0 bases and J lost 6, with 8 bases in between. This CDR3 is 13 amino acids long. Germline V gives CDR1 MGHRA, CDR2 YSYEKL. The CDR3 coding sequence is TGCGCCAGCAGCCAAGATTTTGTGGATGGCTACACCTTC. Encoded protein: CASSQDFVDGYTF.

Only a few counts were recorded for this clonotype. The chain uses TRBV20-1 and TRBJ2-3; TRBD2 is a possible D gene (5 bases). Between the trimmed V and J ends, which lost 7 bases and 3 bases, there was a span of 17 bases. Germline lookup yields CDR1 DFQATT and CDR2 SNEGSKA (reference sequence). The CDR3 is made up of 14 amino acids. CDR3 bases: TGCAGTGGTGGAGAGGGTTCCACAACAGATACGCAGTATTTT. Translating it yields CSGGEGSTTDTQYF.

This clonotype turned up a few times. The V gene is TRBV10-3, the J gene TRBJ1-5; 9 bases are shared with TRBD1. V lost 10 bases to trimming and J lost 4 bases; unmatched junction nucleotides: 8. Germline loops: CDR1 ENHRY, CDR2 SYGVKD. This CDR3 is 14 amino acids long. The CDR3 is CATRIGTGNQPQHF. The CDR3 DNA sequence: TGTGCCACCAGAATAGGGACAGGGAATCAGCCCCAGCATTTT.

The genes are TRBV4-3 and TRBJ2-7, with TRBD2 matching over 7 bases. Per germline, CDR1 LGHNA and CDR2 YSLEER. The CDR3 is 15 residues long. With 1 base clipped from V and 6 bases from J, the junction kept 9 bases outside the gene matches. The CDR3 DNA is TGCGCCAGCAGCCAAGGGGGCGGGAGAGGAGGCGAGCAGTACTTC. Translating it yields CASSQGGGRGGEQYF.

This clonotype was seen more than once but under ten times. V gene TRBV27 combines with J gene TRBJ2-2; either TRBD1 or TRBD2 may supply D (6 bases each). The V gene's germline CDR1 is MNHEY and CDR2 SMNVEV (reference sequence). This CDR3 region has 20 residues. Trimming took off 6 bases at V and 5 bases at J, with 31 bases between the two ends. The CDR3 nucleotides are TGTGCCAGCAGGCCAATAGCGGTTTCTGAAAAGGGGGGTCTTACCGGGGAGCTGTTTTTT. Amino acid sequence: CASRPIAVSEKGGLTGELFF.

This chain connects TRBV24-1 to TRBJ2-2; 8 bases fit TRBD1. The CDR3 is made up of 18 amino acids. Germline V gene lookup returns CDR1 KGHDR and CDR2 SFDVKD. Losses at the gene ends were 1 base for V and 4 bases for J; bases not matched to a gene: 10. As DNA, the CDR3 is TGTGCCACCAGTGATTTCCGACAGGGGTATACGACCACCGGGGAGCTGTTTTTT. It encodes CATSDFRQGYTTTGELFF.

There are a few counts of this clonotype. The chain combines TRBV28 with TRBJ2-7; no reliable D call. This CDR3 is built from 14 residues. Germline assignment: CDR1 MDHEN and CDR2 SYDVKM. V lost 2 bases to trimming and J lost 1 base, with 9 bases between them. The CDR3 loop is CASSLPAISYEQYF. The CDR3 DNA follows: TGTGCCAGCAGTTTACCGGCTATTTCCTACGAGCAGTACTTC.

This clonotype was picked up many times. This chain links TRBV25-1 with TRBJ2-7; 10 nucleotides line up with TRBD2. Germline V gene data show CDR1 as MGHDK and CDR2 as SYGVNS. The V gene end was trimmed by 2 bases and the J gene end by 3 bases; junction bases not matched to a gene: 10. The CDR3 covers 17 residues. The CDR3 DNA reads TGTGCCAGCAGTGAAAAAATGCCTAGCGGGAGTAGCTACGAGCAGTACTTC. Translating it yields CASSEKMPSGSSYEQYF.

This rearrangement joins TRBV28 to TRBJ1-1; D is unresolved. The V gene's germline CDR1 is MDHEN and CDR2 SYDVKM. This CDR3 comprises 13 residues. V was clipped by 9 bases and J by 4 bases, with 15 bases between them. The CDR3 sequence is CASPRARGTEAFF. The CDR3 nucleotides read TGTGCCAGTCCAAGGGCTAGAGGCACTGAAGCTTTCTTT.

This clonotype was counted between two and nine times. This chain connects TRBV6-1 to TRBJ2-7, with TRBD2 as a possible D gene (6 bases). The V and J ends lost 8 bases and 3 bases respectively, with 17 bases between them. This CDR3 comprises 14 residues. In germline, CDR1 is MNHNS, CDR2 SASEGT. This CDR3 reads CASAKGGENYEQYF. The CDR3 coding sequence is TGTGCCAGCGCCAAAGGAGGGGAAAACTACGAGCAGTACTTC.

The CDR3 coding sequence is TGTGCCACCAGTGATTTTCGACTAGCGGCGGGGGAGCTGTTTTTT. Its protein is CATSDFRLAAGELFF. The chain employs TRBV24-1 and TRBJ2-2; 9 positions agree with TRBD2. Germline CDR1 KGHDR, CDR2 SFDVKD. The V gene end was trimmed by 1 base and the J gene end by 8 bases; junction bases not matched to a gene: 4. The CDR3 is 15 residues long.

The table lists this clonotype with many counts. The chain is built from TRBV7-2 and TRBJ2-7; perhaps TRBD1 as D (6 bases). The CDR3 runs 14 residues. Germline V gene lookup returns CDR1 SGHTA and CDR2 FQGNSA. Trimming stripped 5 bases from V and 7 bases from J, with 18 bases between. The CDR3 DNA reads as TGTGCCAGCAGCGTTCTCACAGGGACGGGTGAGCAGTACTTC. Residues: CASSVLTGTGEQYF. The complete variable domain, with remaining parts taken from reference TRBV7-2 and TRBJ2-7, reads GAGVSQSPSNKVTEKGKDVELRCDPISGHTALYWYRQSLGQGLEFLIYFQGNSAPDKSGLPSDRFSAERTGGSVSTLTIQRTQQEDSAVYLCASSVLTGTGEQYFGPGTRLTVT.

This clonotype was seen only a few times. This chain joins TRBV5-4 and TRBJ1-1, with D tentatively TRBD1 (5 bases). Per germline, CDR1 SGHNT and CDR2 YYREEE (reference sequence). This CDR3 has 16 residues. Trimming left V 2 bases short and J 1 base short, with 15 bases between. The CDR3 DNA reads TGTGCCAGCAGCTTAGGAGGGGCGCGGGCGAACACTGAAGCTTTCTTT. Translating it yields CASSLGGARANTEAFF.

This clonotype was observed a handful of times. The V call is TRBV5-4, the J call TRBJ2-5, with TRBD2 matching over 8 bases. V was pared by 4 bases and J by 4 bases, with 6 bases of the junction left unmatched. The V gene's germline CDR1 is SGHNT and CDR2 YYREEE (reference sequence). The CDR3 consists of 14 residues. The CDR3 DNA is TGTGCCAGCAGCATAGCGGGGTCCCCAGAGACCCAGTACTTC. Its translation is CASSIAGSPETQYF.

The chain employs TRBV4-2 and TRBJ2-7; tentatively, D is TRBD2 (6 bases). From germline, CDR1 is LGHNA and CDR2 YNFKEQ. V dropped 1 base and J dropped 1 base, with 14 bases sitting between them. This CDR3 comprises 16 residues. The CDR3 is CASSQAAGLASYEQYF. CDR3 sequence (DNA): TGTGCCAGCAGCCAAGCGGCTGGTCTAGCGTCCTACGAGCAGTACTTC.

The chain has TRBV6-5 and TRBJ2-2; weak D call: TRBD1 (6 bases). The ends were cut back, 2 bases at V and 4 bases at J, with 14 bases in the middle. CDR3 length equals 16 residues. CDR1 and CDR2 (germline): MNHEY, SVGAGI. The CDR3 reads CASSYPKQGSTGELFF. As DNA, the CDR3 is TGTGCCAGCAGTTACCCGAAACAGGGAAGCACCGGGGAGCTGTTTTTT.

The V and J genes are TRBV5-1 and TRBJ1-1; D is perhaps TRBD1 (5 bases). The germline V gene has CDR1 SGHRS and CDR2 YFSETQ. The CDR3 is made up of 15 amino acids. The germline V and J ends were trimmed by 5 bases and 0 bases, with 14 bases remaining between them. The CDR3 loop is CASRSGGTVNTEAFF. The CDR3 nucleotides read TGCGCCAGCAGGTCGGGTGGGACGGTGAACACTGAAGCTTTCTTT.

The chain links TRBV7-8 to TRBJ1-1; 7 nucleotides line up with TRBD1. V was pared by 0 bases and J by 4 bases, with 8 bases of the junction left unmatched. The CDR3 consists of 16 residues. Germline CDR1 reads SGHVS; CDR2 reads FQNEAQ. CDR3 sequence (DNA): TGTGCCAGCAGCTTAGCCCTGACAGGGTGGGGCACTGAAGCTTTCTTT. It is translated as CASSLALTGWGTEAFF.

This clonotype was seen ten or more times. The genes are TRBV7-6 and TRBJ2-1, with 7 bases identical to TRBD1. After removal of 2 bases from V and 4 bases from J, the junction contained 11 bases not matched to a gene. CDR1 and CDR2 (germline): SGHVS, FNYEAQ. This CDR3 has 17 amino acids. The CDR3 DNA sequence: TGTGCCAGCAGCTTAAGCCCGGGACAGCCACCATACAATGAGCAGTTCTTC. Protein product: CASSLSPGQPPYNEQFF.

The chain employs TRBV5-1 and TRBJ2-6; D unclear. CDR3 length equals 15 residues. Trimming removed 5 bases from V and 0 bases from J, with 9 bases in between. Germline V gives CDR1 SGHRS, CDR2 YFSETQ. CDR3 sequence (DNA): TGCGCCAGCAGGGGCACAGTCTCTGGGGCCAACGTCCTGACTTTC. Translated: CASRGTVSGANVLTF.

Only a few counts were recorded for this clonotype. This rearrangement joins TRBV24-1 to TRBJ2-1; perhaps TRBD2 as D (6 bases). Trimming shortened V by 3 bases and J by 6 bases, and 11 bases separated the two germline ends. Germline-derived CDR1 and CDR2 are KGHDR and SFDVKD. CDR3 length: 14 residues. CDR3 loop: CATSDLSGFNEQFF. Written as DNA, the CDR3 is TGTGCCACCAGTGATCTTAGCGGATTCAATGAGCAGTTCTTC.

The chain employs TRBV7-8 and TRBJ2-1, with TRBD1 identical over 7 bases. J was trimmed by 4 bases and V by 5 bases; bases with no gene match: 8. This CDR3 comprises 15 residues. Germline-derived CDR1 and CDR2 are SGHVS and FQNEAQ. The CDR3 nucleotides read TGTGCCAGCAGCCCCCGGGACAGCCGATACAATGAGCAGTTCTTC. Translation gives CASSPRDSRYNEQFF.

The V and J genes are TRBV7-2 and TRBJ1-3; D uncertain. The CDR3 is made up of 16 amino acids. Germline CDR1 SGHTA, CDR2 FQGNSA. V dropped 1 base and J dropped 2 bases, with 12 bases sitting between them. The DNA for the CDR3 is TGTGCCAGCAGCTTAGAGGGCCCGGGCCCTGGAAACACCATATATTTT. Protein sequence: CASSLEGPGPGNTIYF.